The 14 T cell receptor beta chains below all came from one sample that was sequenced in a study of memory CD4+ T cells and cytomegalovirus serostatus (dated by TCRdb to about 2019). The method behind the library was the immunoSEQ multiplex PCR assay. Drawn from immuneACCESS, this table holds only the in-frame rearrangements with V and J called that TCRdb kept. Clones are partly lost; checked studies trace under half to an unresolved V gene and leave the rest unexplained. The sample profile shows roughly 40,000 clones; around 80% of them were found once. The top ten hold 1% to 1.3% of the sample. Single viable CD3+CD4+CD8-CD45RO+ cells were sorted as memory CD4+ T cells on a FACSAria II. Specimen: memory CD4+ T cells from blood. The receptor set was obtained from an adult in good health and CMV-seronegative.

The chain has TRBV30 and TRBJ2-7; no clear D gene. The CDR3 runs to 12 residues. Germline CDR1 GTSNPN, CDR2 SVGIG (reference sequence). V lost 0 bases and J lost 7, with 10 bases in between. The CDR3 sequence is CAWSVSQGEQYF. As DNA, the CDR3 is TGTGCCTGGAGTGTAAGTCAAGGGGAGCAGTACTTC. Full variable domain (missing parts from reference TRBV30 and TRBJ2-7): SQTIHQWPATLVQPVGSPLSLECTVEGTSNPNLYWYRQAAGRGLQLLFYSVGIGQISSEVPQNLSASRPQDRQFILSSKKLLLSDSGFYLCAWSVSQGEQYFGPGTRLTVT.

The chain joins TRBV11-2 to TRBJ1-2; D call uncertain. This CDR3 contains 12 residues. Germline CDR1 reads SGHAT; CDR2 reads FQNNGV. V shed 0 bases and J shed 13 bases, with 12 bases lying between them. The CDR3 DNA sequence: TGTGCCAGCAGCTTAGACTCCTCGTCGTCCACCTTC. Amino acid sequence: CASSLDSSSSTF. Together with reference TRBV11-2 and TRBJ1-2, the CDR3 gives the full variable domain: EAGVAQSPRYKIIEKRQSVAFWCNPISGHATLYWYQQILGQGPKLLIQFQNNGVVDDSQLPKDRFSAERLKGVDSTLKIQPAKLEDSAVYLCASSLDSSSSTFGSGTRLTVV.

J is TRBJ2-7 and V is TRBV9, with 10 bases lining up with TRBD2. Trimming took 4 bases from V and 4 from J; bases not matched to a gene: 17. Germline CDR1 reads SGDLS; CDR2 reads YYNGEE. CDR3 length: 18 residues. CDR3: CASSRGTSEWDTVYEQYF. The DNA of the CDR3 is TGTGCCAGCAGCAGAGGGACTAGCGAGTGGGATACGGTATACGAGCAGTACTTC.

This chain uses TRBV5-5 with TRBJ1-2; maybe TRBD1 (5 bases). V lost 1 base and J 0 bases, leaving 16 bases between the germline ends. The CDR3 consists of 17 residues. Germline V gene sequence: CDR1 SGHKS, CDR2 YYEKEE (reference sequence). CDR3 sequence (DNA): TGTGCCAGCAGCTTGTTAAGCTCGGGGCAGTCTAACTATGGCTACACCTTC. This codes for CASSLLSSGQSNYGYTF. The whole variable domain, filled in from reference TRBV5-5 and TRBJ1-2, reads DAGVTQSPTHLIKTRGQQVTLRCSPISGHKSVSWYQQVLGQGPQFIFQYYEKEERGRGNFPDRFSARQFPNYSSELNVNALLLGDSALYLCASSLLSSGQSNYGYTFGSGTRLTVV.

The genes are TRBV7-9 and TRBJ1-1; 8 nucleotides line up with TRBD1. Germline CDR1 reads SEHNR; CDR2 reads FQNEAQ (reference sequence). The CDR3 is 14 amino acids. V gave up 4 bases and J gave up 5 bases; unmatched junction bases: 6. CDR3 DNA sequence: TGTGCCAGCAGCTCGACAGGGGAGGCGACTGAAGCTTTCTTT. It encodes CASSSTGEATEAFF. The full variable domain, with the rest looked up from reference TRBV7-9 and TRBJ1-1, is DTGVSQNPRHKITKRGQNVTFRCDPISEHNRLYWYRQTLGQGPEFLTYFQNEAQLEKSRLLSDRFSAERPKGSFSTLEIQRTEQGDSAMYLCASSSTGEATEAFFGQGTRLTVV.

This clone has only one observation. V is TRBV2 and J is TRBJ2-3; D perhaps matches TRBD2 (6 bases). Trimming removed 6 bases from V and 1 base from J, with 14 bases in between. The CDR3 runs to 15 residues. The germline gives CDR1 SNHLY, CDR2 FYNNEI. The CDR3 loop reads CASRESGVGTDTQYF. The CDR3 nucleotides read TGTGCCAGCAGAGAGTCGGGAGTTGGCACAGATACGCAGTATTTT.

The V gene is TRBV7-2, the J gene TRBJ2-5; tentatively, D is TRBD1 or TRBD2 (6 bases each). The germline gives CDR1 SGHTA, CDR2 FQGNSA. The CDR3 length is 14 residues. The ends were cut back, 5 bases at V and 2 bases at J, with 12 bases in the middle. The CDR3 sequence is CASSGGTLQETQYF. Written as DNA, the CDR3 is TGTGCCAGCAGCGGGGGGACACTTCAAGAGACCCAGTACTTC.

The chain recombines TRBV7-3 with TRBJ2-3, with 12 bases that match TRBD2. The CDR3 spans 20 residues. Germline V gives CDR1 SGHTA, CDR2 FQGTGA. Trimming cost V 4 bases and J 4 bases; bases outside gene matches: 18. The CDR3 DNA is TGTGCCAGCAGCTCCTCCGAGACTAGCGGGGGTTCTTCCCCCCCAGATACGCAGTATTTT. Protein: CASSSSETSGGSSPPDTQYF.

V is TRBV7-9 and J is TRBJ2-7; D is unclear. CDR3 length: 14 residues. V gave up 2 bases and J gave up 2 bases, with 10 bases separating them. Germline assignment: CDR1 SEHNR and CDR2 FQNEAQ (reference sequence). CDR3: CASSLSGTTYEQYF. Here the CDR3 DNA reads TGTGCCAGCAGCTTATCAGGTACCACCTACGAGCAGTACTTC.

The chain employs TRBV7-9 and TRBJ2-1; 12 positions agree with TRBD2. CDR3 size: 16 residues. The germline V gene encodes CDR1 SEHNR and CDR2 FQNEAQ (reference sequence). J was trimmed by 6 bases and V by 5 bases; bases with no gene match: 8. CDR3 region: CASSPRTTSGSNEQFF. For the CDR3, the DNA is TGTGCCAGCAGCCCAAGAACGACTAGCGGGAGCAATGAGCAGTTCTTC.

V is TRBV19 and J is TRBJ1-3; D is unresolved. This CDR3 comprises 15 residues. The V gene's germline CDR1 is LNHDA and CDR2 SQIVND (reference sequence). Trimming removed 5 bases from V and 5 bases from J, with 16 bases in between. In DNA, the CDR3 is TGTGCCAGTAGTCCCCAGGCCGTCAGAAGAAACACCATATATTTT. Translation: CASSPQAVRRNTIYF. Using reference TRBV19 and TRBJ1-3 for the parts outside the CDR3, the full variable domain is DGGITQSPKYLFRKEGQNVTLSCEQNLNHDAMYWYRQDPGQGLRLIYYSQIVNDFQKGDIAEGYSVSREKKESFPLTVTSAQKNPTAFYLCASSPQAVRRNTIYFGEGSWLTVV.

This clone came up a few times. The chain combines TRBV4-2 with TRBJ1-4; TRBD1 is a possible D gene (5 bases). Trimming removed 8 bases at V and 4 bases at J, with 11 bases between. Per the germline V gene, CDR1 is LGHNA and CDR2 is YNFKEQ. The CDR3 loop spans 13 amino acids. The CDR3 sequence is CASRVRGNEKLFF. The DNA for the CDR3 is TGTGCCAGCCGGGTGAGGGGTAATGAAAAACTGTTTTTT.

The genes are TRBV30 and TRBJ2-5; TRBD2 agrees at 14 bases. Germline V gives CDR1 GTSNPN, CDR2 SVGIG (reference sequence). The length of the CDR3 is 14 residues. Trimming cost V 3 bases and J 5 bases; bases outside gene matches: 2. CDR3 amino acids: CAWRGLAGVETQYF. The CDR3, as DNA: TGTGCCTGGAGGGGACTAGCGGGAGTCGAGACCCAGTACTTC.

The chain uses TRBV27 and TRBJ2-7; TRBD2 agrees at 8 bases. V trimming: 6 bases; J trimming: 0 bases; junction bases outside the gene matches: 4. In germline, CDR1 is MNHEY, CDR2 SMNVEV (reference sequence). This CDR3 is built from 14 residues. CDR3 amino acids: CASRGTRSSYEQYF. The DNA for the CDR3 is TGTGCCAGCAGGGGGACTAGGAGCTCCTACGAGCAGTACTTC.